The subject of this entry is one TCR beta chain. The sample is drawn from a study of blood T cell repertoires in COVID-19. Whole-study context: Specimens from acute and convalescent COVID-19 originated in the United States, Italy and Spain. T cells, B-cell-depleted T cells, or PBMCs supplied cDNA or gDNA.

Original handling: Reference gene primer amplification gave nucleated cell count estimates. Using immunoSEQ multiplex PCR, the repertoire was profiled, and TCRdb retains in-frame clones only, with some absent. From that table come the V and J calls and clone size; the DNA was used to work out D and trimming. The table has around 400,000 clones, around 87% seen once; the top ten hold about 2.3%. Per the germline V gene, CDR1 is DFQATT and CDR2 is SNEGSKA (reference sequence). Trimming pared 6 bases from V and 3 bases from J, leaving 8 bases between. The CDR3 has 11 residues. This rearrangement joins TRBV20-1 to TRBJ1-2; D gene ambiguous. This TCR was sampled from a woman aged 55 to 70 with COVID-19, enrolled during active disease. The specimen was peripheral blood. The CDR3 loop reads CSARGDYGYTF. The CDR3 DNA sequence: TGCAGTGCACGGGGTGACTATGGCTACACCTTC.